This TCR beta chain was found in a study of T cell responses to AZD1222 COVID-19 vaccine. The study, taken as a whole, reports: Donors were largely white British and mainly female; clonal diversity was possibly underestimated.

V lost 3 bases to trimming and J lost 3 bases; unmatched junction nucleotides: 11. This CDR3 is 18 amino acids long. CDR1 and CDR2 (germline): LGHNA, YNFKEQ. Profiling relied on immunoSEQ multiplex PCR, and the TCRdb table lists in-frame clones only, not all of them. The sample shows some 150,000 clones, approximately 90% of them seen only once. Details on this clone: Its cognate antigen is unknown.

This TCR came from an adult in good health. The V call is TRBV4-2, the J call TRBJ2-5; 12 bases are a match to TRBD2. Sequencing was performed on peripheral blood, taken on day 0 of AZD1222 vaccination. In DNA form, the CDR3 reads TGTGCCAGCAGCCAGGCCAACAGCCGGACTAGCGGGAAAGAGACCCAGTACTTC. This codes for CASSQANSRTSGKETQYF.